This T cell receptor beta chain was documented in a study of Graves' ophthalmopathy and Graves' hyperthyroidism. For repertoire sequencing, the TCR beta CDR3 regions were amplified from RNA transcripts. The authors performed first-round RT-PCR with HTBI primers and then a second-round multiplex PCR. From the multiplex PCR reads, TCRdb called clonotypes with MiXCR, one entry per CDR3 protein. This sample has 40,000 or so distinct CDR3 sequences, with around 52% found just once. As diagnostic evidence, clinical symptoms, serum thyroxine, TRAb, thyroid ultrasound and orbital computed tomography were relied upon. PBMCs stemmed from around 9 ml of fresh peripheral blood. V dropped 3 bases and J dropped 4 bases, with 6 bases sitting between them. The CDR3 runs to 12 residues.

This TCR was recovered from an adult man with Graves' ophthalmopathy. The specimen sequenced was peripheral blood. The J gene is TRBJ1-2, the V gene TRBV12-3 or TRBV12-4; D remains ambiguous. The CDR3 DNA sequence: TGTGCCAGCAGTTTGACGAGCTATGGCTACACCTTC. It codes for CASSLTSYGYTF.